This T cell receptor (beta chain) stems from a study of T cell changes during pregnancy in multiple sclerosis. V dropped 6 bases and J dropped 5 bases, with 14 bases sitting between them. The CDR3 extends over 14 amino acids. From germline, CDR1 is MDHEN and CDR2 SYDVKM. TCRdb's table, derived via immunoSEQ multiplex PCR, lists solely in-frame clones and lacks some. The repertoire holds approximately 61,000 clones, with 90% as singletons. The receptor comes from a female donor in good health, enrolled as a control in a pregnancy study. The source was peripheral blood, collected in the first trimester of pregnancy. J is TRBJ1-3 and V is TRBV28, with D possibly matching TRBD1 (6 bases). For the CDR3, the DNA is TGTGCCAGCAGCTTTCGACAGGTTAGAAACACCATATATTTT. It yields the protein CASSFRQVRNTIYF.